One and the same sample provided the 22 T cell receptor beta chains below, sequenced in a study of shared clonotypes between healthy human individuals. Here immunoSEQ multiplex PCR was the method, and the copy in TCRdb shows in-frame clones only, minus some. Here the sample spans roughly 500,000 clones, about four fifths being singletons. Sequenced material: PBMCs. The receptors originated from a woman aged 40 to 50 in good health. Some clones in this sample may be carry-over from other donors' samples.

V is TRBV15 and J is TRBJ1-3; D uncertain. Germline V gene sequence: CDR1 LNHNV, CDR2 YYDKDF (reference sequence). V lost 2 bases and J lost 3, with 11 bases in between. The CDR3 totals 15 residues. CDR3 sequence reads: CATSRHFAGGNTIYF. The CDR3 region has the DNA TGTGCCACCAGCAGACACTTTGCTGGTGGAAACACCATATATTTT.

The V and J genes are TRBV11-2 and TRBJ2-2; D call uncertain. The V and J ends lost 3 bases and 5 bases respectively, with 10 bases between them. This CDR3 is built from 14 residues. Per the germline V gene, CDR1 is SGHAT and CDR2 is FQNNGV. CDR3 nucleotides: TGTGCCAGCAGCTTCCCAGGTGCTACCGGGGAGCTGTTTTTT. This codes for CASSFPGATGELFF.

The DNA of the CDR3 is TGTGCCATCAGCCACAGTAATGAAAAACTGTTTTTT. It yields the protein CAISHSNEKLFF. The chain has TRBV10-3 and TRBJ1-4; D not certain. V was pared by 6 bases and J by 4 bases, with 6 bases between. This CDR3 region has 12 residues. CDR1 and CDR2 (germline): ENHRY, SYGVKD.

The V gene is TRBV28, the J gene TRBJ1-5; no clear D gene. In germline, CDR1 is MDHEN, CDR2 SYDVKM. The V and J ends lost 7 bases and 0 bases respectively, with 13 bases between them. There are 15 residues in the CDR3. CDR3 bases: TGTGCCAGCACCAAACGTCTGATTAGCAATCAGCCCCAGCATTTT. Amino acid sequence: CASTKRLISNQPQHF.

In this sample, this clone turned up a few times. In the same sample, other DNA sequences code for this CDR3. The chain combines TRBV27 with TRBJ1-1; D unresolved. The CDR3 runs 13 residues. In germline, CDR1 is MNHEY, CDR2 SMNVEV (reference sequence). The V end was cut by 0 bases, the J end by 1 base, with 3 bases between. CDR3 region: CASSLSRNTEAFF. The CDR3 DNA is TGTGCCAGCAGTTTATCCAGGAACACTGAAGCTTTCTTT.

The genes are TRBV7-7 and TRBJ2-1, with 8 nucleotides matching TRBD2. V shed 1 base, J shed 7 bases, and the junction held 12 bases outside the gene matches. The CDR3 contains 17 residues. Germline CDR1 reads SSHAT; CDR2 reads FNYEAQ (reference sequence). This chain's CDR3 is CASSLGSSGSVGNEQFF. CDR3 nucleotides: TGTGCCAGCAGCTTAGGTTCCAGCGGGAGTGTAGGAAATGAGCAGTTCTTC. Combining the CDR3 with reference TRBV7-7 and TRBJ2-1 gives the whole variable domain GAGVSQSPRYKVTKRGQDVTLRCDPISSHATLYWYQQALGQGPEFLTYFNYEAQPDKSGLPSDRFSAERPEGSISTLTIQRTEQRDSAMYRCASSLGSSGSVGNEQFFGPGTRLTVL.

This clone was recorded only once. This rearrangement joins TRBV5-1 to TRBJ2-1, with 9 bases lining up with TRBD2. Germline V gives CDR1 SGHRS, CDR2 YFSETQ. V dropped 3 bases and J dropped 8; count of bases not matched to a gene: 9. The CDR3 length is 15 residues. The CDR3, as DNA: TGCGCCAGCAGCTGGCTGGCGGGAGGGCTCGATGAGCAGTTCTTC. It translates to CASSWLAGGLDEQFF.

This rearrangement joins TRBV18 to TRBJ2-5; 8 nucleotides agree with TRBD1. J lost 0 bases, V lost 3 bases, and 15 bases had no gene match. Germline V gene sequence: CDR1 KGHSH, CDR2 LQKENI. CDR3 length: 19 amino acids. The CDR3 DNA reads TGTGCCAGCTCACCGTTCAGGGCAGGGGGCACTCGAAACCAAGAGACCCAGTACTTC. It yields the protein CASSPFRAGGTRNQETQYF.

The table lists this clone with a few counts. V and J are TRBV28 and TRBJ1-1; D remains ambiguous. With 1 base removed from V and 2 bases from J, the gap between germline ends came to 5 bases. The germline CDR1 and CDR2 sequences are MDHEN and SYDVKM. The CDR3 has 13 amino acids. Here the CDR3 DNA reads TGTGCCAGCAGTTTATCATCCAACACTGAAGCTTTCTTT. Translation gives CASSLSSNTEAFF. The full variable domain, with the rest looked up from reference TRBV28 and TRBJ1-1, is DVKVTQSSRYLVKRTGEKVFLECVQDMDHENMFWYRQDPGLGLRLIYFSYDVKMKEKGDIPEGYSVSREKKERFSLILESASTNQTSMYLCASSLSSNTEAFFGQGTRLTVV.

The J gene is TRBJ2-3, the V gene TRBV10-3; D gene unclear. The V and J ends lost 1 base and 5 bases respectively, with 7 bases between them. The CDR3 totals 13 residues. Per the germline V gene, CDR1 is ENHRY and CDR2 is SYGVKD. The chain's CDR3 is CAISEWGGDTQYF. The CDR3 DNA is TGTGCCATCAGTGAGTGGGGTGGAGATACGCAGTATTTT.

V is TRBV7-2 and J is TRBJ2-2; D uncertain. CDR3 length: 13 residues. Germline V CDR1 and CDR2: SGHTA, FQGNSA. V was shortened by 3 bases and J by 6 bases, with 8 bases between the two germline ends. CDR3 residues: CASSFQVPGELFF. As DNA, the CDR3 is TGTGCCAGCAGCTTCCAGGTTCCCGGGGAGCTGTTTTTT.

The V and J genes are TRBV11-2 and TRBJ1-2; D remains unclear. V lost 5 bases to trimming and J lost 8 bases, with 12 bases between them. The CDR3 extends over 12 amino acids. Germline V gene lookup returns CDR1 SGHAT and CDR2 FQNNGV. The CDR3 sequence is CASSPSGWGYTF. Written as DNA, the CDR3 is TGTGCCAGCAGCCCTAGTGGATGGGGCTACACCTTC.

The chain employs TRBV7-7 and TRBJ2-2; 8 bases align to TRBD2. The CDR3 has 15 amino acids. Germline-derived CDR1 and CDR2 are SSHAT and FNYEAQ (reference sequence). CDR3 sequence: CASGMGTTNTGELFF. For the CDR3, the DNA is TGTGCTAGCGGGATGGGGACAACGAACACCGGGGAGCTGTTTTTT.

V usage is TRBV25-1 and J usage is TRBJ1-1; 9 bases are shared with TRBD1. Germline-derived CDR1 and CDR2 are MGHDK and SYGVNS. V lost 4 bases and J lost 1; bases outside the gene matches: 1. There are 14 residues in the CDR3. The CDR3 DNA is TGTGCCAGCAGTGGGGACAGGGCGAACACTGAAGCTTTCTTT. Translated: CASSGDRANTEAFF.

This chain joins TRBV9 and TRBJ1-1, with D possibly matching TRBD1 (5 bases). Looked up from germline, CDR1 is SGDLS and CDR2 is YYNGEE. CDR3 size: 13 residues. Trimming left V 4 bases short and J 4 bases short, with 11 bases between. Written as DNA, the CDR3 is TGTGCCAGCAGCTTGGGGGGTGGCACTGAAGCTTTCTTT. This encodes CASSLGGGTEAFF. Full variable domain (remainder filled in from reference TRBV9 and TRBJ1-1): DSGVTQTPKHLITATGQRVTLRCSPRSGDLSVYWYQQSLDQGLQFLIQYYNGEERAKGNILERFSAQQFPDLHSELNLSSLELGDSALYFCASSLGGGTEAFFGQGTRLTVV.

This clone was observed a single time. This chain connects TRBV7-8 to TRBJ2-2; a weak D match, TRBD1 (5 bases). This CDR3 contains 16 residues. V gave up 1 base and J gave up 1 base, with 10 bases separating them. Germline loops: CDR1 SGHVS, CDR2 FQNEAQ. For the CDR3, the DNA is TGTGCCAGCAGCTTAGTAACAGGCCAGAACACCGGGGAGCTGTTTTTT. Protein product: CASSLVTGQNTGELFF.

The V call is TRBV28, the J call TRBJ1-5; 7 positions match TRBD1. This CDR3 region has 17 residues. With 6 bases clipped from V and 1 base from J, the junction kept 12 bases outside the gene matches. The germline CDR1 and CDR2 sequences are MDHEN and SYDVKM. This chain's CDR3 is CASRLLTGTESNQPQHF. DNA for the CDR3: TGTGCCAGCAGGCTATTAACCGGGACAGAAAGCAATCAGCCCCAGCATTTT.

The chain is built from TRBV18 and TRBJ1-1; a weak D match, TRBD1 (5 bases). Trimming pared 6 bases from V and 3 bases from J, leaving 20 bases between. The V gene's germline CDR1 is KGHSH and CDR2 LQKENI. CDR3 length: 16 residues. The CDR3 loop reads CASSLSQRGSDTEAFF. The CDR3 DNA reads TGTGCCAGCTCCCTTAGCCAACGGGGGTCGGACACTGAAGCTTTCTTT.

V usage is TRBV7-6 and J usage is TRBJ1-5; perhaps TRBD1 as D (5 bases). V was shortened by 2 bases and J by 7 bases, with 9 bases between the two germline ends. CDR1 is SGHVS, CDR2 FNYEAQ, per germline. The CDR3 is 13 residues long. This CDR3 is CASSLRRGQPQHF. The CDR3 DNA reads as TGTGCCAGCAGCTTAAGGAGGGGCCAGCCCCAGCATTTT.

About this clone: Its ends do not fully match the called genes, so a read error is possible. The chain is built from TRBV29-1 and TRBJ2-7; no reliable D call. Germline V gene data show CDR1 as SQVTM and CDR2 as ANQGSEA. CDR3 length: 13 amino acids. As DNA, the CDR3 is TGCAGCGTGGAAGGGCAGGCCTCCCGGGAGCAGTACTTC. This translates into CSVEGQASREQYF.

The chain is built from TRBV5-5 and TRBJ2-5; D ambiguous. Per germline, CDR1 SGHKS and CDR2 YYEKEE (reference sequence). The CDR3 runs 15 residues. V lost 4 bases and J lost 5, with 18 bases in between. This CDR3 reads CASSPSYSSFETQYF. DNA for the CDR3: TGTGCCAGCAGCCCCTCTTACAGTAGTTTTGAGACCCAGTACTTC.

The chain has TRBV30 and TRBJ1-6; TRBD1 matches at 9 bases. The V and J ends lost 0 bases and 7 bases, in that order; junction bases with no gene match: 4. Germline V gene sequence: CDR1 GTSNPN, CDR2 SVGIG (reference sequence). CDR3 length: 15 amino acids. The DNA for the CDR3 is TGTGCCTGGAGTGTACTAGGGACAGGGAATTCACCCCTCCACTTT. Protein sequence: CAWSVLGTGNSPLHF.